This T cell receptor (beta chain) was obtained from a study of T-cell memory formation after mild COVID-19. TCRdb independently ran MiXCR on the 5' RACE reads; one entry per CDR3 protein. Of about 140,000 distinct CDR3 sequences listed, 6% to 6.5% are singletons. V gave up 0 bases and J gave up 1 base; unmatched junction bases: 11. The CDR3 is 19 amino acids. Germline V CDR1 and CDR2: LGHNA, YSLEER. This TCR was sampled from an adult woman who had mild COVID-19 (a few samples of this study predate the infection). Cell type and time point are not known. The sequenced sample consisted of PBMCs or a T cell subset sorted from them (not recorded which). This chain connects TRBV4-3 to TRBJ1-1; 10 nucleotides line up with TRBD1. The CDR3 DNA is TGCGCCAGCAGCCAAGAAATTCTGACAGGGGGCAAGGGGAACACTGAAGCTTTCTTT. As protein: CASSQEILTGGKGNTEAFF.